This entry lists 16 T cell receptor beta chains sequenced from one sample in a study of a mutant IDH1 vaccine in newly diagnosed glioma. The assay was immunoSEQ multiplex PCR, and TCRdb's table has in-frame clones only and misses some. The table shows 70,000 to 100,000 clones, with roughly 80% occurring only once. Time point indicated: baseline, week 1 (first vaccination visit). Treatment of the sample: pre-vaccination baseline after standard-of-care therapy. The sequencing used PBMCs, collected from a glioma patient treated with radiotherapy, temozolomide or both. Receptors originate from a man in his forties or fifties with glioma. Some clones in this sample may be carry-over from other donors' samples.

The V call is TRBV29-1, the J call TRBJ2-5; a possible D gene is TRBD1 (6 bases). The germline V gene has CDR1 SQVTM and CDR2 ANQGSEA. V was clipped by 6 bases and J by 1 base, with 12 bases between them. CDR3 length: 13 residues. CDR3 coding DNA: TGCAGCGTGGGGGCCAGGTTCCAAGAGACCCAGTACTTC. It encodes CSVGARFQETQYF.

The genes are TRBV2 and TRBJ1-3; D call uncertain. V was shortened by 7 bases and J by 0 bases, with 10 bases between the two germline ends. Germline V gene lookup returns CDR1 SNHLY and CDR2 FYNNEI. The length of the CDR3 is 14 residues. The CDR3 is CASNPQLSGNTIYF. Here the CDR3 DNA reads TGTGCCAGCAATCCACAGCTCTCTGGAAACACCATATATTTT.

This clone occurred a few times. This sequence joins TRBV7-8 and TRBJ1-3; D gene unclear. The germline gives CDR1 SGHVS, CDR2 FQNEAQ. CDR3 size: 15 residues. V gave up 3 bases and J gave up 2 bases, with 11 bases separating them. The CDR3: CASSFTGLPGNTIYF. CDR3 nucleotide sequence: TGTGCCAGCAGCTTCACGGGCCTTCCTGGAAACACCATATATTTT. Using reference TRBV7-8 and TRBJ1-3 for the parts outside the CDR3, the full variable domain is GAGVSQSPRYKVAKRGQDVALRCDPISGHVSLFWYQQALGQGPEFLTYFQNEAQLDKSGLPSDRFFAERPEGSVSTLKIQRTQQEDSAVYLCASSFTGLPGNTIYFGEGSWLTVV.

The chain has TRBV5-1 and TRBJ2-1, with 9 bases matching TRBD1. V dropped 4 bases and J dropped 0; count of bases not matched to a gene: 5. The CDR3 spans 16 residues. Germline assignment: CDR1 SGHRS and CDR2 YFSETQ. The CDR3 DNA reads as TGCGCCAGCAGCGATGGACAGGGGACCTCCTACAATGAGCAGTTCTTC. Translated, it gives CASSDGQGTSYNEQFF.

The chain is built from TRBV5-1 and TRBJ2-3, with no clear D. Germline CDR1 and CDR2: SGHRS and YFSETQ. Trimming left V 5 bases short and J 0 bases short, with 13 bases between. CDR3 length equals 15 residues. The CDR3 protein is CASRETPTSTDTQYF. In DNA form, the CDR3 reads TGCGCCAGCAGGGAAACTCCCACTAGCACAGATACGCAGTATTTT.

The V call is TRBV5-1, the J call TRBJ1-1, with D uncertain. The CDR3 has 14 amino acids. V was cut by 0 bases and J by 3 bases, with 9 bases left in between. Germline V gene data show CDR1 as SGHRS and CDR2 as YFSETQ. CDR3 DNA: TGCGCCAGCAGCTTGGACGTGGGTGACACTGAAGCTTTCTTT. Protein sequence: CASSLDVGDTEAFF. Full variable domain (missing parts from reference TRBV5-1 and TRBJ1-1): KAGVTQTPRYLIKTRGQQVTLSCSPISGHRSVSWYQQTPGQGLQFLFEYFSETQRNKGNFPGRFSGRQFSNSRSEMNVSTLELGDSALYLCASSLDVGDTEAFFGQGTRLTVV.

The chain couples TRBV6-5 to TRBJ2-6; D is uncertain. The CDR3 totals 15 residues. Germline loops: CDR1 MNHEY, CDR2 SVGAGI. Trimming took off 0 bases at V and 2 bases at J, with 5 bases between the two ends. CDR3 amino acids: CASSYSGPGANVLTF. In DNA, the CDR3 is TGTGCCAGCAGTTACTCAGGGCCTGGGGCCAACGTCCTGACTTTC.

J is TRBJ2-5 and V is TRBV29-1; 16 nucleotides align to TRBD2. The CDR3 totals 15 residues. Trimming took 6 bases from V and 5 from J; bases not matched to a gene: 6. Germline V gene sequence: CDR1 SQVTM, CDR2 ANQGSEA. DNA for the CDR3: TGCAGCGTGGGGACTAGCGGGGGGGCAATGGAGACCCAGTACTTC. Amino acid sequence: CSVGTSGGAMETQYF.

The chain carries TRBV5-1 and TRBJ1-4; 8 bases agree with TRBD1. The germline gives CDR1 SGHRS, CDR2 YFSETQ. This CDR3 has 15 amino acids. The J segment lost 4 bases and the V segment lost 7 bases, leaving 9 bases of the junction unmatched. The CDR3, as DNA: TGCGCCAGCGGGATGACAGGGGATGGTAATGAAAAACTGTTTTTT. The encoded protein is CASGMTGDGNEKLFF.

The chain's CDR3 is CAISEGPTDTQYF. In DNA, the CDR3 is TGTGCCATCAGTGAGGGACCCACAGATACGCAGTATTTT. V and J are TRBV10-3 and TRBJ2-3; no clear D gene. Between the trimmed V and J ends, which lost 2 bases and 2 bases, there was a span of 5 bases. CDR3 length: 13 amino acids. Germline CDR1 ENHRY, CDR2 SYGVKD.

This clone has only a few counts. The rearrangement uses TRBV18 and TRBJ1-6; 8 nucleotides agree with TRBD1. Germline loops: CDR1 KGHSH, CDR2 LQKENI. The CDR3 is 16 residues long. V shed 4 bases and J 9 bases; nucleotides not matched to a gene: 11. The CDR3 DNA reads TGTGCCAGCTCACTACCGCAGGGGGCCGGCGGTTCACCCCTCCACTTT. Protein: CASSLPQGAGGSPLHF.

J is TRBJ1-1 and V is TRBV5-1; 7 bases match TRBD1. The CDR3 has 13 amino acids. The J segment lost 1 base and the V segment lost 5 bases, leaving 2 bases of the junction unmatched. CDR1 is SGHRS, CDR2 YFSETQ, per germline. CDR3 sequence reads: CASRRQGNTEAFF. The CDR3 nucleotides read TGCGCCAGCAGGAGACAGGGGAACACTGAAGCTTTCTTT.

The chain is built from TRBV5-1 and TRBJ2-1; 15 bases map to TRBD2. The junction had 7 bases not matched to a gene; V was cut back by 0 bases and J by 9 bases. The CDR3 spans 17 residues. Per germline, CDR1 SGHRS and CDR2 YFSETQ. The CDR3 bases are TGCGCCAGCAGCTTGGCGCTAGGACTAGCGGGGGGGTCTGAGCAGTTCTTC. Amino acids: CASSLALGLAGGSEQFF.

V is TRBV2 and J is TRBJ1-2; 7 bases align to TRBD1. The CDR3 consists of 13 residues. V trimming: 9 bases; J trimming: 2 bases; junction bases outside the gene matches: 6. Germline CDR1 is SNHLY and CDR2 is FYNNEI. CDR3 residues: CARTDRSNYGYTF. The CDR3 coding sequence is TGTGCCAGAACGGACAGGTCCAACTATGGCTACACCTTC.

V usage is TRBV4-1 and J usage is TRBJ1-2; D call uncertain. This CDR3 has 15 residues. Trimming pared 1 base from V and 4 bases from J, leaving 13 bases between. Per germline, CDR1 MGHRA and CDR2 YSYEKL. CDR3 sequence: CASSQVSDVGYGYTF. The DNA of the CDR3 is TGCGCCAGCAGCCAAGTATCCGATGTGGGCTATGGCTACACCTTC.

This chain connects TRBV19 to TRBJ1-4, with D possibly being TRBD1 (6 bases). Trimming took 10 bases from V and 6 from J, leaving 12 bases between them. Per the germline V gene, CDR1 is LNHDA and CDR2 is SQIVND (reference sequence). The CDR3 spans 12 residues. The chain's CDR3 is CAKPGDHEKLFF. CDR3 DNA sequence: TGTGCCAAACCAGGGGACCATGAAAAACTGTTTTTT.